A single sample is the source of the 17 T cell receptor beta chains below, sequenced in a study of T cell clonality in common variable immunodeficiency (dated by TCRdb to the mid-2010s). To prepare the library, the immunoSEQ multiplex PCR assay was applied. The immuneACCESS repertoire file appears here via TCRdb, limited to in-frame rearrangements. These files lack a portion of the clones; in checked studies, under half of the deficit traces to unresolved V genes, and the cause of the others is not known. For this sample, approximately 81,000 clones are listed, none of them singletons. Of the sample, 0.8% falls within the top ten clones. Sequenced sample: peripheral blood mononuclear cells. The source is a person aged 18 to 70 in good health.

This clone was counted many times. From the germline J gene comes the end of the CDR3, since the read stops 3 residues before it. The chain employs TRBV20-1 and TRBJ1-1; a possible D gene is TRBD1 (5 bases). This CDR3 has 14 amino acids. The V gene's germline CDR1 is DFQATT and CDR2 SNEGSKA (reference sequence). V lost 0 bases and J lost 0, with 8 bases in between. The covered CDR3 bases are TGCAGTGCTAGAGATAAGGGGATGAACACTGAA. It yields the protein CSARDKGMNTE. The complete CDR3 reads CSARDKGMNTEAFF.

Turning to this clone: The observed sequence ends 3 residues before the CDR3 terminus, with the missing tail filled in from the germline J gene. The rearrangement joins TRBV7-2 to TRBJ1-2; D unresolved. Germline CDR1 SGHTA, CDR2 FQGNSA. The CDR3 has 14 residues. The CDR3 sequence is CASSPAWRAYEYTF. CDR3 DNA, as far as it was read: TGTGCCAGCAGCCCCGCCTGGAGGGCCTACGAG.

This clone occurred many times. Sequencing ends 3 residues short of the CDR3 end; the germline J gene provides the rest. V is TRBV7-6 and J is TRBJ2-7, with 9 bases identical to TRBD2. V shed 1 base, J shed 5 bases, and the junction held 15 bases outside the gene matches. The CDR3 totals 18 residues. Germline assignment: CDR1 SGHVS and CDR2 FNYEAQ. The CDR3 DNA, read in part, is TGTGCCAGCAGCTTAGATATTAAGGGACTAGCCGCCCTAGACGAG. It specifies CASSLDIKGLAALDE. The whole CDR3 protein is CASSLDIKGLAALDEQYF.

This clone was seen ten or more times. The junction differs from germline at one of its ends, possibly a read error. The CDR3 end falls 3 residues outside the read, so it is completed with the germline J gene. The chain has TRBV4-2 and TRBJ2-1, with a tentative D call TRBD2 (5 bases). The CDR3 is 17 amino acids. Looked up from germline, CDR1 is LGHNA and CDR2 is YNFKEQ. The CDR3: CASSPGDQLNLYNEQFF. The sequenced CDR3 bases are TGCGCCAGCAGCCCCGGGGATCAGTTAAACCTTTACAATGAG.

In its sample, this clone was seen many times. The CDR3 end is not reached by the read, which stops 3 residues before it; the germline J gene fills it in. The chain links TRBV29-1 to TRBJ2-1, with 7 bases lining up with TRBD2. Germline CDR1 is SQVTM and CDR2 is ANQGSEA. The CDR3 is 12 amino acids. V shed 8 bases, J shed 6 bases, and the junction held 7 bases outside the gene matches. The CDR3 sequence: CSTGLVGNEQFF. The sequenced CDR3 bases are TGCAGCACCGGACTAGTCGGCAATGAG.

This clone was observed many times. The sequenced fragment ends 3 residues before the CDR3 boundary, so the rest is inferred from the germline J gene. The chain employs TRBV14 and TRBJ1-4; possible D gene TRBD1, 5 bases. This CDR3 is 14 amino acids long. Germline loops: CDR1 SGHDN, CDR2 FVKESK. Trimming stripped 4 bases from V and 2 bases from J, with 8 bases between. CDR3 protein: CASSPRGTNEKLFF. CDR3 DNA, as far as it was read: TGTGCCAGCAGCCCGCGGGGGACTAATGAAAAA.

This clone was detected many times. The read halts 3 residues ahead of the CDR3 end, with the missing end drawn from the germline J gene. V usage is TRBV29-1 and J usage is TRBJ2-7, with D possibly being TRBD2 (6 bases). The CDR3 loop spans 13 amino acids. The germline CDR1 and CDR2 sequences are SQVTM and ANQGSEA. The CDR3 bases that were read are TGCAGTTATGGGGGGTCAAATTCCTACGAG. Translation gives CSYGGSNSYE. The whole CDR3 region reads CSYGGSNSYEQYF.

This clone was observed a few times. The read falls 3 residues short of the CDR3 end, and the missing part is taken from the germline J gene. The J gene is TRBJ2-5, the V gene TRBV5-4, with D tentatively TRBD2 (5 bases). The CDR3 covers 14 residues. V was clipped by 1 base and J by 7 bases, with 14 bases between them. Germline CDR1 reads SGHNT; CDR2 reads YYREEE (reference sequence). The sequenced CDR3 bases are TGTGCCAGCAGCTTGCAAGGGTTAGAGGGGACC. Protein: CASSLQGLEGT. The entire CDR3 protein reads CASSLQGLEGTQYF.

This clone was counted ten times or more. The read stops 3 residues short of the end of the CDR3; the missing end is completed from the germline J gene. The chain recombines TRBV2 with TRBJ2-3; D ambiguous. This CDR3 spans 14 amino acids. The V gene lost 6 bases and the J gene lost 1 base, with 11 bases spanning the gap. Germline V lookup: CDR1 SNHLY, CDR2 FYNNEI. The CDR3 reads CASSLGEGTDTQYF. The sequenced CDR3 bases are TGTGCCAGCAGCCTAGGCGAGGGCACAGATACG.

In this sample, this clone turned up many times. The read ends 3 residues before the CDR3 terminus; that terminus is restored from the germline J gene. The chain employs TRBV12-3 or TRBV12-4 and TRBJ2-3; TRBD2 matches at 12 bases. The trim removed 5 bases at V and 2 bases at J, leaving 5 bases unmatched. CDR3 size: 16 residues. CDR3 bases read: TGTGCCAGCAGTCCCGGACTAGCGGGAACCACAGATACG. It is translated as CASSPGLAGTTDT. The entire CDR3 protein is CASSPGLAGTTDTQYF.

This clone was counted many times. The read terminates 3 residues before the CDR3 end, so the remaining end is supplied by the germline J gene. The genes are TRBV19 and TRBJ2-2, with TRBD1 matching 9 bases. Trimming at V came to 6 bases and at J to 7 bases, leaving 6 bases not matched to a gene. Germline V gives CDR1 LNHDA, CDR2 SQIVND (reference sequence). CDR3 length: 14 residues. CDR3 bases read: TGTGCCAGTAGAACACAGGGGGCCGGCGGGGAG. This sequence encodes CASRTQGAGGE. In full, the CDR3 reads CASRTQGAGGELFF. The complete variable domain, with remaining parts taken from reference TRBV19 and TRBJ2-2, reads DGGITQSPKYLFRKEGQNVTLSCEQNLNHDAMYWYRQDPGQGLRLIYYSQIVNDFQKGDIAEGYSVSREKKESFPLTVTSAQKNPTAFYLCASRTQGAGGELFFGEGSRLTVL.

This clone was seen many times. The read terminates 3 residues ahead of where the CDR3 ends, so the germline J gene completes it. The chain uses TRBV2 and TRBJ1-4; 10 nucleotides align to TRBD1. CDR1 is SNHLY, CDR2 FYNNEI, per germline. The junction had 6 bases not matched to a gene; V was cut back by 5 bases and J by 6 bases. This CDR3 spans 15 amino acids. The sequenced CDR3 bases are TGTGCCAGCAGTCCCCTGACAGGGGGCTATGAAAAA. Translating gives CASSPLTGGYEK. The full-length CDR3 reads as CASSPLTGGYEKLFF.

This clone was observed a handful of times. The observed sequence ends 3 residues before the CDR3 terminus, with the missing tail filled in from the germline J gene. This chain connects TRBV7-9 to TRBJ1-1; a possible D gene is TRBD1 (5 bases). Germline V lookup: CDR1 SEHNR, CDR2 FQNEAQ (reference sequence). V dropped 4 bases and J dropped 3 bases, with 12 bases sitting between them. The CDR3 runs 14 residues. The covered CDR3 bases are TGTGCCAGCAGCTCAATGGGGGGGGACACTGAA. Encoded protein: CASSSMGGDTE. Given in full, the CDR3 is CASSSMGGDTEAFF. The whole variable domain, remainder taken from reference TRBV7-9 and TRBJ1-1, is DTGVSQNPRHKITKRGQNVTFRCDPISEHNRLYWYRQTLGQGPEFLTYFQNEAQLEKSRLLSDRFSAERPKGSFSTLEIQRTEQGDSAMYLCASSSMGGDTEAFFGQGTRLTVV.

This clone was counted many times. From the germline J gene comes the end of the CDR3, since the read stops 3 residues before it. This chain connects TRBV19 to TRBJ2-2; 11 bases match TRBD2. J was trimmed by 2 bases and V by 5 bases; bases with no gene match: 10. Germline V gene data show CDR1 as LNHDA and CDR2 as SQIVND (reference sequence). The CDR3 is 18 amino acids. The chain's CDR3 is CASSFSPGLAVNTGELFF. CDR3 DNA (partial): TGTGCCAGTAGTTTCAGCCCGGGACTAGCGGTCAACACCGGGGAG.

This clone appeared many times. The sequenced fragment ends 3 residues before the CDR3 boundary, so the rest is inferred from the germline J gene. V and J are TRBV20-1 and TRBJ1-1; D is unclear. The V gene lost 2 bases and the J gene lost 1 base, with 8 bases spanning the gap. Germline assignment: CDR1 DFQATT and CDR2 SNEGSKA (reference sequence). CDR3 length equals 13 residues. CDR3 sequence: CSARQSPNTEAFF. The CDR3 DNA, read in part, is TGCAGTGCTAGACAGTCACCGAACACTGAA.

This clone was seen many times. The DNA ends 3 residues before the CDR3 does, and the rest of the CDR3 is filled in from the germline J gene. V usage is TRBV5-1 and J usage is TRBJ2-1, with D tentatively TRBD2 (6 bases). This CDR3 comprises 15 residues. CDR1 and CDR2 (germline): SGHRS, YFSETQ. Trimming left V 2 bases short and J 1 base short, with 10 bases between. CDR3 DNA (partial): TGCGCCAGCAGCTTAGCTAGCGCTTCCTACAATGAG. As protein: CASSLASASYNE. The CDR3 in full is CASSLASASYNEQFF.

This clone was recorded many times. The DNA ends 3 residues before the CDR3 does, and the rest of the CDR3 is filled in from the germline J gene. The V call is TRBV19, the J call TRBJ2-5; D gene unclear. The CDR3 is 16 amino acids. Per the germline V gene, CDR1 is LNHDA and CDR2 is SQIVND (reference sequence). V lost 4 bases and J 4 bases, leaving 19 bases between the germline ends. The CDR3 sequence is CASSNPFGSVRETQYF. The sequenced CDR3 bases are TGTGCCAGTAGTAACCCGTTTGGAAGCGTACGAGAGACC.